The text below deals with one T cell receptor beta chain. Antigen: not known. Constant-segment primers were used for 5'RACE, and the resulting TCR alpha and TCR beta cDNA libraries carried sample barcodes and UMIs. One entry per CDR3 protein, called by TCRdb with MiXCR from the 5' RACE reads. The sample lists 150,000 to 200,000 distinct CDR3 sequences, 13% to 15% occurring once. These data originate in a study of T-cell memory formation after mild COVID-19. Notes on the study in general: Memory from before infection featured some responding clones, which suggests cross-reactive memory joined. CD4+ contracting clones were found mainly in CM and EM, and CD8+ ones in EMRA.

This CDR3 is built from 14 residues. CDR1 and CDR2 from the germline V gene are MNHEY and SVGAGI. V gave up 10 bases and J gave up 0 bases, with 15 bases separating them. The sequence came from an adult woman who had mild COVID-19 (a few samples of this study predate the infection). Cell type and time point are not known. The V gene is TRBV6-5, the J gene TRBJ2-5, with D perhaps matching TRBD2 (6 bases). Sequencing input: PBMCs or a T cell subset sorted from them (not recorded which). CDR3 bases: TGTGCCACCTCCGTCGGCGGGGACCAAGAGACCCAGTACTTC. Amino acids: CATSVGGDQETQYF.